These 14 T cell receptor beta chains originate from one sample sequenced in a study of T cell changes during pregnancy in multiple sclerosis. Data came from immunoSEQ multiplex PCR; TCRdb stores just in-frame clones and leaves some out. The table includes about 56,000 clones, 80% to 95% detected once. The sequencing used CD4+ T cells from peripheral blood mononuclear cells, collected in the third trimester of pregnancy. These receptors originate from a female donor with multiple sclerosis, enrolled in a pregnancy study.

V gene TRBV7-8 combines with J gene TRBJ2-1, with 9 nucleotides matching TRBD2. This CDR3 has 18 amino acids. V lost 0 bases and J lost 8; bases outside the gene matches: 14. Germline assignment: CDR1 SGHVS and CDR2 FQNEAQ. The CDR3 sequence is CASSLAGWIGGGADEQFF. Here the CDR3 DNA reads TGTGCCAGCAGCTTAGCTGGTTGGATTGGCGGGGGGGCGGATGAGCAGTTCTTC.

V gene TRBV6-1 combines with J gene TRBJ1-5, with 8 bases matching TRBD1. The CDR3 is 15 residues long. V dropped 6 bases and J dropped 7; count of bases not matched to a gene: 11. From germline, CDR1 is MNHNS and CDR2 SASEGT. CDR3 sequence: CASRTDREFSQPQHF. Written as DNA, the CDR3 is TGTGCCAGCAGGACGGACAGGGAGTTCTCCCAGCCCCAGCATTTT.

The genes are TRBV5-4 and TRBJ2-5, with 9 nucleotides matching TRBD1. In germline, CDR1 is SGHNT, CDR2 YYREEE (reference sequence). V dropped 4 bases and J dropped 11; count of bases not matched to a gene: 3. The CDR3 length is 11 residues. CDR3 region: CASSPGQGQYF. The CDR3 DNA follows: TGTGCCAGCAGCCCGGGACAGGGACAGTACTTC.

The gene calls are TRBV2 and TRBJ2-7, with a tentative D call TRBD2 (6 bases). The V and J ends lost 4 bases and 2 bases respectively, with 12 bases between them. CDR1 is SNHLY, CDR2 FYNNEI, per germline. The CDR3 is 14 residues long. CDR3 protein: CASSAGTPAYEQYF. CDR3 DNA: TGTGCCAGCAGTGCAGGGACTCCCGCCTACGAGCAGTACTTC. The whole variable domain, filled in from reference TRBV2 and TRBJ2-7, reads EPEVTQTPSHQVTQMGQEVILRCVPISNHLYFYWYRQILGQKVEFLVSFYNNEISEKSEIFDDQFSVERPDGSNFTLKIRSTKLEDSAMYFCASSAGTPAYEQYFGPGTRLTVT.

The chain is built from TRBV29-1 and TRBJ2-3, with TRBD2 matching 12 bases. CDR3 length: 13 residues. J gave up 3 bases and V 7 bases, and 2 bases lay outside the gene matches. CDR1 is SQVTM and CDR2 is ANQGSEA in the germline V gene. The CDR3 spells CSGLAGGTDTQYF. The CDR3 coding sequence is TGCAGCGGGCTAGCGGGGGGGACAGATACGCAGTATTTT.

CDR3 loop: CASSPTGDSANTGELFF. CDR3 coding DNA: TGTGCCAGCAGTCCGACGGGGGACAGTGCGAACACCGGGGAGCTGTTTTTT. The rearrangement uses TRBV7-3 and TRBJ2-2; D is possibly TRBD1 (7 bases). Trimming removed 6 bases at V and 0 bases at J, with 17 bases between. The V gene's germline CDR1 is SGHTA and CDR2 FQGTGA. The CDR3 totals 17 residues.

This chain links TRBV2 with TRBJ1-6, with D perhaps TRBD1 (5 bases). From germline, CDR1 is SNHLY and CDR2 FYNNEI. The CDR3 length is 15 residues. Trimming shortened V by 1 base and J by 12 bases, and 16 bases separated the two germline ends. DNA for the CDR3: TGTGCCAGCAGTGAAGTTACAGGCAACTCGGGACCCCTCCACTTT. This translates into CASSEVTGNSGPLHF. Combining the CDR3 with reference TRBV2 and TRBJ1-6 gives the whole variable domain EPEVTQTPSHQVTQMGQEVILRCVPISNHLYFYWYRQILGQKVEFLVSFYNNEISEKSEIFDDQFSVERPDGSNFTLKIRSTKLEDSAMYFCASSEVTGNSGPLHFGNGTRLTVT.

V and J are TRBV27 and TRBJ1-4; 9 bases fit TRBD1. This CDR3 has 14 amino acids. Trimming removed 5 bases from V and 8 bases from J; junction bases left unmatched: 6. Per the germline V gene, CDR1 is MNHEY and CDR2 is SMNVEV (reference sequence). The CDR3 nucleotides are TGTGCCAGCAGTGCCGCCGGGACAGGGGAAAAACTGTTTTTT. It translates to CASSAAGTGEKLFF.

The chain recombines TRBV19 with TRBJ1-5, with a possible D match to TRBD1 (5 bases). Looked up from germline, CDR1 is LNHDA and CDR2 is SQIVND (reference sequence). V lost 6 bases and J lost 7, with 7 bases in between. The CDR3 has 11 residues. CDR3 nucleotide sequence: TGTGCCAGTAGCGGGGGGCAGCCCCAGCATTTT. Translated: CASSGGQPQHF. The full variable domain, rest sourced from reference TRBV19 and TRBJ1-5, is DGGITQSPKYLFRKEGQNVTLSCEQNLNHDAMYWYRQDPGQGLRLIYYSQIVNDFQKGDIAEGYSVSREKKESFPLTVTSAQKNPTAFYLCASSGGQPQHFGDGTRLSIL.

The genes are TRBV5-1 and TRBJ2-7; tentatively, D is TRBD2 (6 bases). Trimming took off 7 bases at V and 6 bases at J, with 14 bases between the two ends. Germline CDR1 and CDR2: SGHRS and YFSETQ. The CDR3 is 12 residues long. CDR3 residues: CASSDTGVEQYF. CDR3 nucleotides: TGCGCCAGCTCGGACACGGGGGTCGAGCAGTACTTC. The full variable domain, its missing parts supplied by reference TRBV5-1 and TRBJ2-7, is KAGVTQTPRYLIKTRGQQVTLSCSPISGHRSVSWYQQTPGQGLQFLFEYFSETQRNKGNFPGRFSGRQFSNSRSEMNVSTLELGDSALYLCASSDTGVEQYFGPGTRLTVT.

The CDR3 DNA follows: TGTGCCAGCACCTTAGGACAGGGAGGCCCTGGCGAGCAGTACTTC. Protein sequence: CASTLGQGGPGEQYF. This rearrangement joins TRBV6-1 to TRBJ2-7; TRBD1 matches 8 bases. Losses at the gene ends were 7 bases for V and 6 bases for J; bases not matched to a gene: 14. CDR1 is MNHNS and CDR2 is SASEGT in the germline V gene. The CDR3 has 15 residues.

The V call is TRBV2, the J call TRBJ2-5; 7 bases are a match to TRBD2. J gave up 0 bases and V 6 bases, and 10 bases lay outside the gene matches. The CDR3 runs 16 residues. CDR1 is SNHLY and CDR2 is FYNNEI in the germline V gene. The CDR3 spells CASRAGTLADQETQYF. In nucleotides, the CDR3 is TGTGCCAGCAGGGCCGGGACTCTAGCGGACCAAGAGACCCAGTACTTC.

The rearrangement links TRBV4-1 to TRBJ2-7; a possible D gene is TRBD1 (5 bases). This CDR3 comprises 15 residues. The germline CDR1 and CDR2 sequences are MGHRA and YSYEKL. Trimming stripped 1 base from V and 6 bases from J, with 16 bases between. Here the CDR3 DNA reads TGCGCCAGCAGCCAAGGAGTAGGGGTGTACCTCGAGCAGTACTTC. Translated, it gives CASSQGVGVYLEQYF.

V usage is TRBV15 and J usage is TRBJ2-2, with 8 bases identical to TRBD1. The junction had 16 bases not matched to a gene; V was cut back by 2 bases and J by 5 bases. The germline CDR1 and CDR2 sequences are LNHNV and YYDKDF (reference sequence). This CDR3 contains 19 residues. In nucleotides, the CDR3 is TGTGCCACCAGCAGACAGGGGGCGGAGGGCCATTTGGTGACCGGGGAGCTGTTTTTT. Its translation: CATSRQGAEGHLVTGELFF.